Listed below are T cell receptor beta chains from one sample, sequenced in a study of T cell responses to AZD1222 COVID-19 vaccine. Some clones are missing from TCRdb's copy, which holds only in-frame ones; the method was immunoSEQ multiplex PCR. This table holds some 110,000 clones, 90% found once. The specimen was peripheral blood, collected 28 days after the second AZD1222 dose. The receptors come from an adult who received the AZD1222 COVID-19 vaccine. Each CDR3 is given without its conserved first and last residue. Each record gives: V gene, CDR3 length, J gene, clone size, CDR3 protein. Clone size is shown for a subset of rows, as once, few, many or a class of expanded clone.

v_call: TRBV7-2; cdr3_length: 9; j_call: TRBJ1-2; clone_size: .; cdr3_aa: ASSLYGRSY
v_call: TRBV9; cdr3_length: 14; j_call: TRBJ2-1; clone_size: few; cdr3_aa: ASSDPRDRVHNEQF
v_call: TRBV6-5; cdr3_length: 9; j_call: TRBJ1-6; clone_size: .; cdr3_aa: ASNRNSPLH
v_call: TRBV5-4; cdr3_length: 15; j_call: TRBJ2-4; clone_size: .; cdr3_aa: ASSLASLGTSKNIQY
v_call: TRBV19; cdr3_length: 12; j_call: TRBJ2-1; clone_size: .; cdr3_aa: ASSIRPLANEQF
v_call: TRBV18; cdr3_length: 10; j_call: TRBJ1-5; clone_size: .; cdr3_aa: ASSALGQPQH
v_call: TRBV12-3/TRBV12-4; cdr3_length: 11; j_call: TRBJ2-5; clone_size: .; cdr3_aa: ASSFSGVETQY
v_call: TRBV6-5; cdr3_length: 12; j_call: TRBJ2-3; clone_size: .; cdr3_aa: ASTRSASTDTQY
v_call: TRBV5-1; cdr3_length: 13; j_call: TRBJ2-3; clone_size: .; cdr3_aa: ASSELRGGTDTQY
v_call: TRBV7-3; cdr3_length: 13; j_call: TRBJ2-1; clone_size: .; cdr3_aa: ASSRTSGGVDEQF
v_call: TRBV4-3; cdr3_length: 13; j_call: TRBJ2-1; clone_size: .; cdr3_aa: ASSLTAGPNNEQF
v_call: TRBV5-1; cdr3_length: 15; j_call: TRBJ2-2; clone_size: .; cdr3_aa: ASSFPDGAKGTGELF
v_call: TRBV15; cdr3_length: 11; j_call: TRBJ2-1; clone_size: .; cdr3_aa: ATSRGLPGEQF
v_call: TRBV7-9; cdr3_length: 12; j_call: TRBJ2-7; clone_size: .; cdr3_aa: ASSPRDNAYEQY
v_call: TRBV7-6; cdr3_length: 14; j_call: TRBJ2-1; clone_size: .; cdr3_aa: ASSFLTGDSYNEQF
v_call: TRBV11-2; cdr3_length: 13; j_call: TRBJ2-1; clone_size: .; cdr3_aa: ASTTSPAGVGEQF
v_call: TRBV6-4; cdr3_length: 14; j_call: TRBJ2-2; clone_size: few; cdr3_aa: ASSDFPGRDTGELF
v_call: TRBV7-6; cdr3_length: 17; j_call: TRBJ2-7; clone_size: once; cdr3_aa: ASSLAGTGDRSWGYEQY
v_call: TRBV5-1; cdr3_length: 12; j_call: TRBJ1-2; clone_size: once; cdr3_aa: ASSSSGTGHGYT
v_call: TRBV11-3; cdr3_length: 12; j_call: TRBJ2-2; clone_size: .; cdr3_aa: ASSLGTNTGELF
v_call: TRBV6-5; cdr3_length: 12; j_call: TRBJ2-7; clone_size: once; cdr3_aa: ASSYTSEGYEQY
v_call: TRBV5-1; cdr3_length: 13; j_call: TRBJ1-2; clone_size: .; cdr3_aa: ASSRLDGKVYGYT
v_call: TRBV6-5; cdr3_length: 13; j_call: TRBJ1-2; clone_size: once; cdr3_aa: ASSYSGVGHYGYT
v_call: TRBV7-2; cdr3_length: 12; j_call: TRBJ1-5; clone_size: .; cdr3_aa: ASSLAPSGEPQH
v_call: TRBV14; cdr3_length: 13; j_call: TRBJ2-5; clone_size: .; cdr3_aa: ASSQFSGGRETQY
v_call: TRBV19; cdr3_length: 12; j_call: TRBJ2-3; clone_size: .; cdr3_aa: ASSSDRVGDTQY
v_call: TRBV6-4; cdr3_length: 11; j_call: TRBJ1-6; clone_size: .; cdr3_aa: ASSGQFNSPLH
v_call: TRBV7-2; cdr3_length: 17; j_call: TRBJ2-4; clone_size: .; cdr3_aa: ASSLEGQGLIGAKNIQY
v_call: TRBV11-2; cdr3_length: 10; j_call: TRBJ1-2; clone_size: .; cdr3_aa: ATAGPALGYT
v_call: TRBV18; cdr3_length: 12; j_call: TRBJ1-1; clone_size: .; cdr3_aa: ASSPGRGPDEAF
v_call: TRBV18; cdr3_length: 12; j_call: TRBJ2-5; clone_size: .; cdr3_aa: ASSPPGSVETQY
v_call: TRBV4-3; cdr3_length: 17; j_call: TRBJ2-6; clone_size: .; cdr3_aa: ASSHGLMDSPSGANVLT
v_call: TRBV6-1; cdr3_length: 14; j_call: TRBJ1-2; clone_size: .; cdr3_aa: ASSEGDFDVHYGYT
v_call: TRBV30; cdr3_length: 10; j_call: TRBJ1-1; clone_size: once; cdr3_aa: AWTRLNTEAF
v_call: TRBV11-2; cdr3_length: 14; j_call: TRBJ2-7; clone_size: .; cdr3_aa: ASSSPRGKSSYEQY
v_call: TRBV4-3; cdr3_length: 13; j_call: TRBJ1-4; clone_size: .; cdr3_aa: ASSQVGGVEEKLF